This entry describes one T cell receptor beta chain. A second about 6 to 12 cycle PCR used barcoded and J-beta primers. There were at least 2.5 million CDR3-containing paired-end reads obtained from each sample. TCRdb redid the calling of the 5' RACE reads with MiXCR, one entry per CDR3 protein. The sample shows 600,000 to 650,000 distinct CDR3 sequences, roughly 53% of them seen only once. This sample was taken from a study of blood T cells in healthy people across ages. Aged about 6 to 100, donors were systemically healthy Caucasians from Russia. The sequenced sample consisted of blood. This TCR came from a man aged 55-75 years in good health.

In nucleotides, the CDR3 is TGTGCCAGCAGTTTATTAAGACTAGAGTATGGCTACACCTTC. It translates to CASSLLRLEYGYTF. The V and J genes are TRBV2 and TRBJ1-2; D not certain. The V and J ends lost 5 bases and 5 bases respectively, with 15 bases between them. The CDR3 totals 14 residues. The germline V gene has CDR1 SNHLY and CDR2 FYNNEI.